This passage covers 29 T cell receptor beta chains from one sample sequenced in a study of vaccination effects on CD4 cells after COVID-19 (dated by TCRdb to the early 2020s). No cognate antigen is known for these TCRs. After roughly 11 days of culture, CD4+ T cells were isolated with the EasySep CD4+ T cell isolation kit. Two doses of either the BNT162b2 or the mRNA-1273 mRNA SARS-CoV-2 vaccine were administered to participants. Library preparation employed the immunoSEQ multiplex PCR assay. TCRdb limited this immuneACCESS table to in-frame rearrangements with V and J called. A share of clones is missing; checked studies link under half to unresolved V genes, and the rest is unexplained. This sample comprises about 66,000 clones, roughly 74% of them detected only once. The ten most abundant clones make up 2.2% of the sample. The sequencing here drew on CD4+ T cells from PBMCs cultured without peptide, taken after COVID-19 vaccination. These receptor sequences come from a human donor who received a COVID-19 vaccine.

This clone was counted between two and nine times. The rearrangement links TRBV19 to TRBJ2-5; 7 positions agree with TRBD1. In germline, CDR1 is LNHDA, CDR2 SQIVND (reference sequence). The CDR3 consists of 15 residues. The V segment lost 4 bases and the J segment 5 bases; nucleotides outside the gene matches: 10. The CDR3 loop reads CASSTLQGMRETQYF. CDR3 nucleotides: TGTGCCAGTAGTACCCTACAGGGGATGCGGGAGACCCAGTACTTC.

This chain uses TRBV21-1 with TRBJ2-7; the table's D call TRBD2 went unverified against the DNA. TRBV21-1 has pseudogene status. The CDR3 contains 15 residues. CDR3 bases: TGTGCCAGCAGCAAAAGTCAAGGAAATAGCCACGAGCAGTACGTC. Its translation is CASSKSQGNSHEQYV.

V usage is TRBV3-1 (or the pseudogene TRBV3-2) and J usage is TRBJ2-3; the D is unclear. Trimming stripped 1 base from V and 2 bases from J, with 7 bases between. CDR1 and CDR2 (germline): LGHDT, YNNKEL (reference sequence). The CDR3 sequence is 14 residues long. This CDR3 is CASSQVGNTDTQYF. CDR3 nucleotide sequence: TGTGCCAGCAGCCAAGTAGGGAACACAGATACGCAGTATTTT.

The genes are TRBV3-1 (or the pseudogene TRBV3-2) and TRBJ1-3; no definite D call. V lost 5 bases and J lost 3, with 11 bases in between. This CDR3 is built from 14 residues. Germline V gene lookup returns CDR1 LGHDT and CDR2 YNNKEL (reference sequence). The CDR3 reads CASSSGSGGNTIYF. CDR3 nucleotide sequence: TGTGCCAGCAGCTCGGGATCTGGTGGAAACACCATATATTTT.

This clone came up once. The rearrangement links TRBV24-1 to TRBJ2-1, with 10 positions matching TRBD1. The V and J ends lost 6 bases and 7 bases, in that order; junction bases with no gene match: 8. The germline CDR1 and CDR2 sequences are KGHDR and SFDVKD. The CDR3 loop spans 15 amino acids. DNA for the CDR3: TGTGCCACCAGTAAACCGGGACAGGGGAATAATGAGCAGTTCTTC. This gives the protein CATSKPGQGNNEQFF.

This chain joins TRBV5-4 and TRBJ1-1; TRBD1 matches 7 bases. The CDR3 runs to 19 residues. V dropped 4 bases and J dropped 4; count of bases not matched to a gene: 22. Germline CDR1 and CDR2: SGHNT and YYREEE (reference sequence). The CDR3 reads CASSPTGQRIFRGGTEAFF. As DNA, the CDR3 is TGTGCCAGCAGCCCAACGGGACAGAGGATCTTTAGGGGGGGCACTGAAGCTTTCTTT.

The rearrangement links TRBV2 to TRBJ1-6, with 7 bases identical to TRBD1. This CDR3 contains 15 residues. CDR1 is SNHLY and CDR2 is FYNNEI in the germline V gene. Losses at the gene ends were 0 bases for V and 10 bases for J; bases not matched to a gene: 6. The CDR3 nucleotides are TGTGCCAGCAGTGAAGCGGGGACAGTCGGATCACCCCTCCACTTT. Protein sequence: CASSEAGTVGSPLHF.

The chain uses TRBV27 and TRBJ2-3; 9 nucleotides align to TRBD1. Losses at the gene ends were 6 bases for V and 1 base for J; bases not matched to a gene: 11. Germline V gene lookup returns CDR1 MNHEY and CDR2 SMNVEV (reference sequence). The CDR3 covers 17 residues. CDR3 coding DNA: TGTGCCAGCAGCCGGATCGGGACAGGGACCCGCACAGATACGCAGTATTTT. Translation gives CASSRIGTGTRTDTQYF.

V gene TRBV29-1 combines with J gene TRBJ1-4; D remains ambiguous. The V end lost 4 bases, the J end lost 0 bases, and 6 bases lay between the germline ends. The V gene's germline CDR1 is SQVTM and CDR2 ANQGSEA. The CDR3 is 13 amino acids. CDR3: CSVGEPTNEKLFF. Written as DNA, the CDR3 is TGCAGCGTTGGGGAACCAACTAATGAAAAACTGTTTTTT.

This rearrangement joins TRBV7-2 to TRBJ2-5; 11 bases are shared with TRBD2. Losses at the gene ends were 2 bases for V and 5 bases for J; bases not matched to a gene: 13. CDR3 length: 18 residues. CDR1 is SGHTA, CDR2 FQGNSA, per germline. CDR3 protein: CASSLFAGTSGRGETQYF. Written as DNA, the CDR3 is TGTGCCAGCAGCTTATTCGCAGGGACTAGCGGAAGGGGGGAGACCCAGTACTTC.

The genes are TRBV5-6 and TRBJ1-5; 7 nucleotides match TRBD1. Germline CDR1 SGHDT, CDR2 YYEEEE. This CDR3 spans 18 amino acids. V lost 0 bases and J lost 0; bases outside the gene matches: 9. CDR3 in DNA: TGTGCCAGCAGCTTGGCCGGTGCGACAGGGAATAGCAATCAGCCCCAGCATTTT. Amino acid sequence: CASSLAGATGNSNQPQHF. Full variable domain (rest looked up from reference TRBV5-6 and TRBJ1-5): DAGVTQSPTHLIKTRGQQVTLRCSPKSGHDTVSWYQQALGQGPQFIFQYYEEEERQRGNFPDRFSGHQFPNYSSELNVNALLLGDSALYLCASSLAGATGNSNQPQHFGDGTRLSIL.

This chain connects TRBV5-1 to TRBJ1-3, with D maybe TRBD1 (5 bases). The CDR3 is made up of 14 amino acids. Germline V gene sequence: CDR1 SGHRS, CDR2 YFSETQ. The germline V and J ends were trimmed by 3 bases and 2 bases, with 9 bases remaining between them. CDR3 nucleotides: TGCGCCAGCAGCTCGGACATGGCTGGAAACACCATATATTTT. It is translated as CASSSDMAGNTIYF.

There are a few counts of this clone. The chain combines TRBV12-5 with TRBJ2-2; D not certain. Looked up from germline, CDR1 is LGHNT and CDR2 is FRNRAP. This CDR3 comprises 17 residues. Trimming stripped 5 bases from V and 2 bases from J, with 18 bases between. For the CDR3, the DNA is TGTGCTAGTGGTGAGTGGAAGGTATCGTCAAACACCGGGGAGCTGTTTTTT. Its translation: CASGEWKVSSNTGELFF.

The J gene is TRBJ1-4, the V gene TRBV19, with D unclear. Trimming left V 5 bases short and J 8 bases short, with 9 bases between. CDR1 LNHDA and CDR2 SQIVND come from the germline V gene (reference sequence). The length of the CDR3 is 12 residues. CDR3 in amino acids: CASSLPREKLFF. CDR3 DNA sequence: TGTGCCAGTAGTCTCCCGAGGGAAAAACTGTTTTTT. Full variable domain (missing parts from reference TRBV19 and TRBJ1-4): DGGITQSPKYLFRKEGQNVTLSCEQNLNHDAMYWYRQDPGQGLRLIYYSQIVNDFQKGDIAEGYSVSREKKESFPLTVTSAQKNPTAFYLCASSLPREKLFFGSGTQLSVL.

The chain uses TRBV5-4 and TRBJ1-2; possibly TRBD1 for D (6 bases). The CDR3 spans 13 residues. Germline assignment: CDR1 SGHNT and CDR2 YYREEE (reference sequence). Trimming removed 4 bases at V and 4 bases at J, with 11 bases between. The DNA of the CDR3 is TGTGCCAGCAGCAATACAGGGTTCTATGGCTACACCTTC. Amino acids: CASSNTGFYGYTF.

This clone was detected only a few times. The genes are TRBV7-8 and TRBJ2-1; D is possibly TRBD2 (6 bases). This CDR3 has 17 residues. V shed 5 bases and J shed 6 bases, with 23 bases lying between them. The V gene's germline CDR1 is SGHVS and CDR2 FQNEAQ. The CDR3 region has the DNA TGTGCCAGCAGCCCCATCCGTTGGCGGGAAGCCTTCAATGAGCAGTTCTTC. Encoded protein: CASSPIRWREAFNEQFF.

This sequence joins TRBV28 and TRBJ1-4; 8 bases agree with TRBD1. With V trimmed by 6 bases and J by 7 bases, 1 base remained unmatched. The CDR3 contains 12 residues. The germline CDR1 and CDR2 sequences are MDHEN and SYDVKM. The CDR3 here is CASRDRVEKLFF. Written as DNA, the CDR3 is TGTGCCAGCAGGGACAGGGTTGAAAAACTGTTTTTT. Drawing the rest from reference TRBV28 and TRBJ1-4, the complete variable domain is DVKVTQSSRYLVKRTGEKVFLECVQDMDHENMFWYRQDPGLGLRLIYFSYDVKMKEKGDIPEGYSVSREKKERFSLILESASTNQTSMYLCASRDRVEKLFFGSGTQLSVL.

The chain couples TRBV30 to TRBJ2-2; no firm D call. The V and J ends lost 8 bases and 4 bases respectively, with 17 bases between them. Germline lookup yields CDR1 GTSNPN and CDR2 SVGIG (reference sequence). CDR3 length: 14 residues. CDR3: CAGNIARATGELFF. The CDR3 DNA is TGTGCCGGCAACATTGCCCGGGCCACCGGGGAGCTGTTTTTT.

In DNA form, the CDR3 reads TGTGCCAGCAGTTGGCGGGGGGCGGTTCAAGAGACCCAGTACTTC. Amino acid sequence: CASSWRGAVQETQYF. This sequence joins TRBV27 and TRBJ2-5; 8 bases are a match to TRBD2. The CDR3 totals 15 residues. After removal of 4 bases from V and 2 bases from J, the junction contained 6 bases not matched to a gene. CDR1 MNHEY and CDR2 SMNVEV come from the germline V gene (reference sequence).

This clone turned up a few times. This chain joins TRBV2 and TRBJ1-1; D unresolved. Trimming removed 6 bases at V and 1 base at J, with 24 bases between. The germline CDR1 and CDR2 sequences are SNHLY and FYNNEI. The CDR3 length is 18 residues. CDR3 DNA: TGTGCCAGCAGCCCCCTCCGTCTCTTCGAGAGTCGGAACACTGAAGCTTTCTTT. Translating gives CASSPLRLFESRNTEAFF.

This chain uses TRBV6-5 with TRBJ1-2; D not certain. Trimming removed 0 bases from V and 8 bases from J, with 16 bases in between. Germline assignment: CDR1 MNHEY and CDR2 SVGAGI. This CDR3 has 15 residues. This CDR3 is CASSYSNTGVEGYTF. The CDR3 DNA is TGTGCCAGCAGTTACTCGAATACCGGAGTGGAGGGCTACACCTTC.

This clone was picked up one time. V and J are TRBV15 and TRBJ1-4; 7 nucleotides agree with TRBD1. CDR1 is LNHNV and CDR2 is YYDKDF in the germline V gene (reference sequence). The V segment lost 2 bases and the J segment 4 bases; nucleotides outside the gene matches: 4. The CDR3 totals 15 residues. This CDR3 is CATSRRQGVNEKLFF. The DNA for the CDR3 is TGTGCCACCAGCAGAAGACAGGGAGTTAATGAAAAACTGTTTTTT. The complete variable domain, with remaining parts taken from reference TRBV15 and TRBJ1-4, reads DAMVIQNPRYQVTQFGKPVTLSCSQTLNHNVMYWYQQKSSQAPKLLFHYYDKDFNNEADTPDNFQSRRPNTSFCFLDIRSPGLGDTAMYLCATSRRQGVNEKLFFGSGTQLSVL.

This chain connects TRBV9 to TRBJ2-5, with TRBD2 as a possible D gene (7 bases). V lost 7 bases, J lost 1 base, and 20 bases lay in between. CDR3 length: 16 residues. Germline V lookup: CDR1 SGDLS, CDR2 YYNGEE. The CDR3 sequence: CASGLGAGAIQETQYF. In nucleotides, the CDR3 is TGTGCCAGCGGGCTTGGGGCGGGGGCAATCCAAGAGACCCAGTACTTC.

This clone was found a few times. This chain joins TRBV5-1 and TRBJ2-2; 10 bases agree with TRBD2. This CDR3 spans 14 amino acids. V lost 1 base, J lost 9 bases, and 3 bases stayed unmatched. Germline CDR1 SGHRS, CDR2 YFSETQ. CDR3 bases: TGCGCCAGCAGCTTGACTAGCGGGGCTAGGGAGCTGTTTTTT. Protein sequence: CASSLTSGARELFF.

This clone showed up just once. The chain recombines TRBV11-3 with TRBJ2-7; D is perhaps TRBD1 or TRBD2 (5 bases each). The germline V gene has CDR1 SGHNT and CDR2 YENEEA. This CDR3 is built from 14 residues. V was clipped by 5 bases and J by 2 bases, with 13 bases between them. The CDR3 region is CASSAPGRAYEQYV. Written as DNA, the CDR3 is TGTGCCAGCAGCGCCCCGGGACGGGCCTACGAGCAGTACGTC.

This chain joins TRBV15 and TRBJ2-7; 7 bases are shared with TRBD1. The CDR3 totals 13 residues. The germline V gene has CDR1 LNHNV and CDR2 YYDKDF (reference sequence). Losses at the gene ends were 1 base for V and 6 bases for J; bases not matched to a gene: 3. The CDR3 here is CATSRARGFEQYV. In nucleotides, the CDR3 is TGTGCCACCAGCAGAGCCAGGGGGTTCGAGCAGTACGTC.

The V gene is TRBV6-1, the J gene TRBJ2-7; a weak D match, TRBD2 (6 bases). Deletions cut 1 base from V and 5 bases from J, with 15 bases between. CDR1 MNHNS and CDR2 SASEGT come from the germline V gene. The CDR3 runs to 15 residues. CDR3: CASSEDNVEGDEQYV. DNA for the CDR3: TGTGCCAGCAGTGAAGATAACGTGGAGGGTGACGAGCAGTACGTC.

CDR3 DNA: TGTGCCAGCAGCCAAGATCAGTCGCCCAACATTCAGTACTTC. Translating it yields CASSQDQSPNIQYF. This chain connects TRBV3-1 (or the pseudogene TRBV3-2) to TRBJ2-4; D is unresolved. This CDR3 is 14 amino acids long. V lost 0 bases to trimming and J lost 7 bases, with 10 bases between them. Per the germline V gene, CDR1 is LGHDT and CDR2 is YNNKEL (reference sequence).

This clone has just one count. This chain joins TRBV4-1 and TRBJ1-1; no definite D call. In germline, CDR1 is MGHRA, CDR2 YSYEKL. The CDR3 is 13 residues long. Trimming removed 1 base from V and 3 bases from J, with 6 bases in between. In DNA, the CDR3 is TGCGCCAGCAGCCAAGTTGGCGACACTGAAGCTTTCTTT. Amino acids: CASSQVGDTEAFF.